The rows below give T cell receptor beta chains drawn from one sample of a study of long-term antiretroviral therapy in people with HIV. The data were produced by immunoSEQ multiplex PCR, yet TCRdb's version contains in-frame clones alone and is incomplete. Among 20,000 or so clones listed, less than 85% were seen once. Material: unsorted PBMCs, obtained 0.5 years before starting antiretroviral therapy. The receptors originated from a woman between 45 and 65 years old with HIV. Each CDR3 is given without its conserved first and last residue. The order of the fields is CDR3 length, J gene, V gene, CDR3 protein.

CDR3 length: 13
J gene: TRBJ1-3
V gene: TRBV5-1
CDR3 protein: ASSPMGSPGNTIY

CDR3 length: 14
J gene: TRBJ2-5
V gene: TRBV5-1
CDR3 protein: ASSFSSGGVQETQY

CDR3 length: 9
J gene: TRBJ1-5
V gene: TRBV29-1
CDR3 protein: SVLHSGGRH

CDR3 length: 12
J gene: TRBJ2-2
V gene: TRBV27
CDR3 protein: ASSEAGNTGELF

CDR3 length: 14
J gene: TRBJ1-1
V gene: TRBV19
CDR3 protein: ASSIGGTGIFTEAF

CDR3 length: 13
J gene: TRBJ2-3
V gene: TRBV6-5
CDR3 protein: ASSPGGIGTDTQY

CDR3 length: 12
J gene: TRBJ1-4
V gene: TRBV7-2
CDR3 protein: ASALGGSNEKLF

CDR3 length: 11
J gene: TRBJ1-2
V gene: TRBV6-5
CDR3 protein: ASRIQGDGGYT

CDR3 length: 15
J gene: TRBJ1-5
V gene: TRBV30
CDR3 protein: AWSSLRRIGGRKPQH

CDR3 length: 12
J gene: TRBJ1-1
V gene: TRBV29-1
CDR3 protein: SVGEQGIVTEAF

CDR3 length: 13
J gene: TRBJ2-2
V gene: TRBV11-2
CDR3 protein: ASSLVRLNTGELF

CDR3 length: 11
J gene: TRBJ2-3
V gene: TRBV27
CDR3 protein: ASSWDDTDTQY

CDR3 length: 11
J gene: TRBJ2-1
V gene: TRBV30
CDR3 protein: AWSGKAYNEQF

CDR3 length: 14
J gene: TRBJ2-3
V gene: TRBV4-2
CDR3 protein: ASSQMPGLAADTQY

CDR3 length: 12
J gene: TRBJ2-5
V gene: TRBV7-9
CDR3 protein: ASSLARGMETQY

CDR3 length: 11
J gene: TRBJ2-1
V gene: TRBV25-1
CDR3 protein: ASSIRQNNEQF

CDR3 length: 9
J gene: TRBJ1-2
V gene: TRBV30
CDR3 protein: AWGQLYGYT

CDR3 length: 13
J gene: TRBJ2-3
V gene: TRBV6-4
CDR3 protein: ASSDSVGSTDTQY

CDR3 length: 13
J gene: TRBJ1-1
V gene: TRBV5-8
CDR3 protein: ASSLWRGTNTEAF

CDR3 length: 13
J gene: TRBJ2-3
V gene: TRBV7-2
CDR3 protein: ASSLVASSSDTQY

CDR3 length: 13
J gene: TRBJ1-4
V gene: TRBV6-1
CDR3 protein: ASGPDQAKSEKLF

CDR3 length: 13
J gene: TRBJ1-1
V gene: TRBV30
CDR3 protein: AWSVRPARNTEAF